A single sample is the source of the 24 T cell receptor beta chains below, sequenced in a study of neurological immune-mediated disorders. Described time point: longitudinal time-point 1 (baseline). TCRdb processed the 5' RACE reads anew with MiXCR; each CDR3 protein has one entry. Of approximately 37,000 distinct CDR3 sequences listed, 3% to 3.5% are singletons. Material: PBMCs. The receptors come from a woman in her fifties or sixties with multiple sclerosis.

This clonotype was observed at least ten times. The chain recombines TRBV7-8 with TRBJ2-5; D unclear. Germline lookup yields CDR1 SGHVS and CDR2 FQNEAQ. V was trimmed by 0 bases and J by 7 bases, leaving 15 bases between them. The CDR3 has 15 residues. CDR3 in amino acids: CASSLAITTSGTQYF. The DNA of the CDR3 is TGTGCCAGCAGCTTAGCGATAACTACTTCGGGGACCCAGTACTTC.

The CDR3 DNA follows: TGCGCCTCGGGGGGCTCGAGCTATGGCTACACCTTC. Translated, it gives CASGGSSYGYTF. The V call is TRBV5-1, the J call TRBJ1-2; weak D call: TRBD1 (6 bases). Germline loops: CDR1 SGHRS, CDR2 YFSETQ. V dropped 10 bases and J dropped 4 bases, with 14 bases sitting between them. The CDR3 length is 12 residues.

This clonotype was detected ten times or more. The V and J genes are TRBV11-2 and TRBJ1-1, with D possibly being TRBD1 (6 bases). V gave up 4 bases and J gave up 4 bases, with 16 bases separating them. There are 15 residues in the CDR3. CDR1 is SGHAT, CDR2 FQNNGV, per germline. CDR3 in DNA: TGTGCCAGCAGCTCGAGGACAGCGAGGGGCACTGAAGCTTTCTTT. This sequence encodes CASSSRTARGTEAFF.

This clonotype was recorded a few times. This rearrangement joins TRBV18 to TRBJ2-5; D uncertain. V dropped 0 bases and J dropped 5 bases, with 4 bases sitting between them. Germline V gene sequence: CDR1 KGHSH, CDR2 LQKENI. The CDR3 is 12 residues long. The CDR3 DNA reads as TGTGCCAGCTCACCACCAGGGGAGACCCAGTACTTC. It translates to CASSPPGETQYF.

The sample holds a few counts of this clonotype. This chain links TRBV7-7 with TRBJ2-5; D is unresolved. The CDR3 has 14 amino acids. Germline CDR1 reads SSHAT; CDR2 reads FNYEAQ (reference sequence). Trimming removed 2 bases from V and 2 bases from J, with 9 bases in between. The chain's CDR3 is CASSLSSSQETQYF. DNA of the CDR3: TGTGCCAGCAGCTTATCCTCCTCGCAAGAGACCCAGTACTTC.

This clonotype showed up many times. The CDR3 DNA reads as TGTGCCAGCAGCCAACAACAGTCCACTGAAGCTTTCTTT. Translation: CASSQQQSTEAFF. The V call is TRBV3-1, the J call TRBJ1-1; D uncertain. V was trimmed by 2 bases and J by 4 bases, leaving 8 bases between them. Germline loops: CDR1 LGHDT, CDR2 YNNKEL (reference sequence). This CDR3 contains 13 residues.

This clonotype is deemed medium-sized. The chain recombines TRBV10-3 with TRBJ1-1; 9 positions agree with TRBD1. CDR1 and CDR2 (germline): ENHRY, SYGVKD. This CDR3 comprises 14 residues. Losses at the gene ends were 11 bases for V and 3 bases for J; bases not matched to a gene: 10. This CDR3 is CAAGLGQGDTEAFF. CDR3 sequence (DNA): TGTGCCGCAGGATTGGGACAGGGAGACACTGAAGCTTTCTTT.

This clonotype was found many times. The V and J genes are TRBV6-5 and TRBJ2-1; TRBD1 aligns across 7 bases. CDR3 length: 15 residues. Germline lookup yields CDR1 MNHEY and CDR2 SVGAGI. After removal of 6 bases from V and 3 bases from J, the junction contained 8 bases not matched to a gene. CDR3 protein: CASSPTGSGYNEQFF. The CDR3, as DNA: TGTGCCAGCAGCCCGACAGGGTCAGGCTACAATGAGCAGTTCTTC.

This clonotype was seen at least ten times. In DNA form, the CDR3 reads TGCAGTGCTAGGAGAGGGTTGGAGGAGCAGTACTTC. Translation gives CSARRGLEEQYF. V and J are TRBV20-1 and TRBJ2-7; D is possibly TRBD2 (5 bases). The CDR3 has 12 amino acids. The germline gives CDR1 DFQATT, CDR2 SNEGSKA (reference sequence). V dropped 3 bases and J dropped 7 bases, with 13 bases sitting between them.

This clonotype was found many times. J is TRBJ2-1 and V is TRBV12-3 or TRBV12-4; 9 bases line up with TRBD2. This CDR3 comprises 14 residues. J gave up 10 bases and V 1 base, and 5 bases lay outside the gene matches. The CDR3 region is CASSLGGGAGEQFF. In nucleotides, the CDR3 is TGTGCCAGCAGTTTAGGCGGGGGGGCTGGGGAGCAGTTCTTC.

In its sample, this clonotype was seen many times. The CDR3 reads CATSRLGTSGQETQYF. The CDR3 nucleotides read TGTGCCACCAGCAGACTTGGGACTAGCGGCCAAGAGACCCAGTACTTC. The V and J genes are TRBV15 and TRBJ2-5; the match to TRBD2 covers 11 bases. V lost 2 bases and J lost 1; bases outside the gene matches: 3. Germline CDR1 reads LNHNV; CDR2 reads YYDKDF (reference sequence). This CDR3 is 16 amino acids long.

This clonotype has a count of ten or more. The gene calls are TRBV5-1 and TRBJ2-6; TRBD1 or TRBD2 may be the D gene (5 bases each). Trimming removed 4 bases from V and 0 bases from J, with 17 bases in between. CDR1 and CDR2 (germline): SGHRS, YFSETQ. The CDR3 totals 18 residues. CDR3 in amino acids: CASSDPGRSVSGANVLTF. The CDR3 nucleotides read TGCGCCAGCAGCGATCCGGGACGGTCTGTCTCTGGGGCCAACGTCCTGACTTTC. Full variable domain (outside the CDR3, taken from reference TRBV5-1 and TRBJ2-6): KAGVTQTPRYLIKTRGQQVTLSCSPISGHRSVSWYQQTPGQGLQFLFEYFSETQRNKGNFPGRFSGRQFSNSRSEMNVSTLELGDSALYLCASSDPGRSVSGANVLTFGAGSRLTVL.

This clonotype was counted at least ten times. The chain is built from TRBV18 and TRBJ2-2; D is perhaps TRBD2 (7 bases). CDR1 is KGHSH and CDR2 is LQKENI in the germline V gene. The CDR3 length is 15 residues. V was trimmed by 7 bases and J by 0 bases, leaving 12 bases between them. CDR3 DNA: TGTGCCAGCTGCACGGGGGGCCCGAACACCGGGGAGCTGTTTTTT. Amino acids: CASCTGGPNTGELFF. Variable domain in full (rest from reference TRBV18 and TRBJ2-2): NAGVMQNPRHLVRRRGQEARLRCSPMKGHSHVYWYRQLPEEGLKFMVYLQKENIIDESGMPKERFSAEFPKEGPSILRIQQVVRGDSAAYFCASCTGGPNTGELFFGEGSRLTVL.

Points on this clonotype: A much more abundant neighbour one base away suggests this may be a read error. The DNA for the CDR3 is TGTGCCATCAGTGAGGGAGGGGGCTTCACTGAATCTTTCTTT. Its translation: CAISEGGGFTESFF. The J gene is TRBJ1-1, the V gene TRBV10-3; 7 bases are shared with TRBD1. This CDR3 region has 14 residues. Germline assignment: CDR1 ENHRY and CDR2 SYGVKD.

This clonotype appeared many times. The V gene is TRBV5-1, the J gene TRBJ1-4; possible D gene TRBD1, 5 bases. The CDR3 is 17 amino acids. Trimming stripped 5 bases from V and 2 bases from J, with 19 bases between. Germline assignment: CDR1 SGHRS and CDR2 YFSETQ. Here the CDR3 reads CASRTAGAGKTNEKLFF. The CDR3 DNA reads as TGCGCCAGCAGAACCGCCGGGGCGGGGAAGACTAATGAAAAACTGTTTTTT.

This clonotype was observed at least ten times. This chain uses TRBV12-3 or TRBV12-4 with TRBJ2-7; TRBD2 matches at 9 bases. With 7 bases clipped from V and 2 bases from J, the junction kept 6 bases outside the gene matches. The CDR3 sequence is 14 residues long. CDR3 sequence: CASKSAGGTYEQYF. The CDR3 DNA reads as TGTGCCAGCAAGTCAGCGGGGGGCACCTACGAGCAGTACTTC.

The sample holds many counts of this clonotype. The V and J genes are TRBV27 and TRBJ1-1; 11 bases are shared with TRBD1. The CDR3 length is 17 residues. J lost 1 base, V lost 4 bases, and 8 bases had no gene match. The germline gives CDR1 MNHEY, CDR2 SMNVEV (reference sequence). In DNA form, the CDR3 reads TGTGCCAGCAGTTCAGGACAGGGGGCCATGAAGAACACTGAAGCTTTCTTT. This encodes CASSSGQGAMKNTEAFF.

This clonotype was counted many times. This chain uses TRBV3-1 with TRBJ1-2, with D possibly TRBD1 on 5 matching bases. The CDR3 has 16 residues. Germline values: CDR1 LGHDT, CDR2 YNNKEL (reference sequence). Trimming took off 0 bases at V and 8 bases at J, with 19 bases between the two ends. CDR3 sequence: CASSQDPLPGGQGYTF. In DNA form, the CDR3 reads TGTGCCAGCAGCCAAGATCCTCTTCCTGGAGGACAAGGCTACACCTTC.

This clonotype was seen repeatedly, ten times or more. The chain has TRBV20-1 and TRBJ2-1; TRBD1 agrees at 7 bases. The trim removed 1 base at V and 7 bases at J, leaving 13 bases unmatched. The CDR3 length is 16 residues. Per germline, CDR1 DFQATT and CDR2 SNEGSKA (reference sequence). The CDR3 region has the DNA TGCAGTGCTAGAGCTGGACAGGCTCATGGCGGGAATGAGCAGTTCTTC. The encoded protein is CSARAGQAHGGNEQFF.

This clonotype was recorded many times. DNA for the CDR3: TGCGCCAGCAGCAGGTTGGCAAACTATGGCTACACCTTC. Translating it yields CASSRLANYGYTF. The chain links TRBV5-1 to TRBJ1-2; D unresolved. Trimming pared 4 bases from V and 2 bases from J, leaving 9 bases between. From germline, CDR1 is SGHRS and CDR2 YFSETQ. The CDR3 totals 13 residues.

This clonotype was observed at least ten times. This rearrangement joins TRBV12-3 or TRBV12-4 to TRBJ2-3; 8 bases are shared with TRBD1. Germline trimming cut 3 bases from V and 2 bases from J; bases unmatched to any gene: 4. This CDR3 comprises 15 residues. CDR3 region: CASSFRGPYTDTQYF. For the CDR3, the DNA is TGTGCCAGCAGTTTCAGGGGGCCATACACAGATACGCAGTATTTT.

At least ten counts were recorded for this clonotype. In nucleotides, the CDR3 is TGCAGTGCCCCGGGACAGCAGTCTTCCTACGAGCAGTACTTC. It specifies CSAPGQQSSYEQYF. The chain couples TRBV20-1 to TRBJ2-7; 7 bases align to TRBD1. V lost 6 bases to trimming and J lost 1 base; unmatched junction nucleotides: 9. In germline, CDR1 is DFQATT, CDR2 SNEGSKA (reference sequence). This CDR3 spans 14 amino acids.

This clonotype was detected ten times or more. The chain employs TRBV5-1 and TRBJ1-2; D may be TRBD1 (5 bases). Germline loops: CDR1 SGHRS, CDR2 YFSETQ. The CDR3 is 14 residues long. Deletions cut 7 bases from V and 1 base from J, with 14 bases between. The CDR3 reads CASAPRDLNYGYTF. The DNA of the CDR3 is TGCGCCAGCGCCCCGCGGGACCTTAACTATGGCTACACCTTC.

This clonotype was seen repeatedly, ten times or more. The chain links TRBV12-3 or TRBV12-4 to TRBJ2-7, with unresolved D. V gave up 6 bases and J gave up 6 bases, with 15 bases separating them. This CDR3 region has 13 residues. The CDR3 DNA reads TGTGCCAGCAGGGACCACGCCCTGGGCGAGCAGTACTTC. This codes for CASRDHALGEQYF.